This T cell receptor (beta chain) was recorded in a study of blood T cell repertoires in COVID-19. Germline V gene data show CDR1 as MNHEY and CDR2 as SVGAGI. Trimming left V 5 bases short and J 8 bases short, with 16 bases between. This CDR3 region has 14 residues. Method: immunoSEQ multiplex PCR; TCRdb's copy keeps in-frame clones and lacks some. The table includes about 500,000 clones, nearly 90% detected once. Seattle patients were enrolled while actively infected and followed longitudinally. The chain is built from TRBV6-5 and TRBJ2-1, with D tentatively TRBD2 (7 bases). The sequence was collected from a man in his late teens or twenties with COVID-19, enrolled during active disease. The sequencing input was peripheral blood. The CDR3 DNA reads TGTGCCAGCAGTATACCCGGAGGGGGGGATGAGCAGTTCTTC. Protein product: CASSIPGGGDEQFF.